This T cell receptor (beta chain) emerged from a study of blood T cell repertoires in COVID-19. Study as a whole: Both acute and convalescent COVID-19 samples were obtained from the United States, Italy and Spain. PBMCs, B-cell-depleted T cells, or T cells were the source of the cDNA or gDNA that made up the material.

In the authors' workflow: Cell counts per sample came from amplifying reference gene primers. Data came from immunoSEQ multiplex PCR; TCRdb stores just in-frame clones and leaves some out. From that table come the V and J calls and clone size; the DNA was used to work out D and trimming. Of roughly 200,000 clones in the sample, around 85% were seen once. The germline CDR1 and CDR2 sequences are MDHEN and SYDVKM. Unmatched junction bases numbered 19, after V lost 6 bases and J lost 10 bases. The CDR3 contains 18 residues. The sequence was collected from a human donor with active or convalescent COVID-19. The donor label of this sample is uncertain. Sequenced: peripheral blood. The chain links TRBV28 to TRBJ1-6; 9 nucleotides align to TRBD1. DNA of the CDR3: TGTGCCAGCAGCCGAAATACCGGGACAGGGCGGTTTAACTCACCCCTCCACTTT. This gives the protein CASSRNTGTGRFNSPLHF.